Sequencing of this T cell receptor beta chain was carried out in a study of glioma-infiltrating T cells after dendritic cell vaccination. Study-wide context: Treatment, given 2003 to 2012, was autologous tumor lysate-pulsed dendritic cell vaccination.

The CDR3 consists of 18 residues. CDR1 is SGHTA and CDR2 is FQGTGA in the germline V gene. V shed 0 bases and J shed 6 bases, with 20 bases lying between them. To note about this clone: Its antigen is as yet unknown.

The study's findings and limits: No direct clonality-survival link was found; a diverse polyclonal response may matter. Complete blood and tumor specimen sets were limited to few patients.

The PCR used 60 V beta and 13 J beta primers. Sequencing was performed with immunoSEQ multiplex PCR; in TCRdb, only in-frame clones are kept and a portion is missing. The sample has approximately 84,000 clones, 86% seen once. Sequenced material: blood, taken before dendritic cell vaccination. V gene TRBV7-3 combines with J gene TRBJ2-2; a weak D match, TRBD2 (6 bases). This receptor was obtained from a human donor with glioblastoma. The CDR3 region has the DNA TGTGCCAGCAGCTTAACCCCGGGACTCCTTTTTGGGGCCGGGGAGCTGTTTTTT. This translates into CASSLTPGLLFGAGELFF.